This TCR beta chain emerged from a study of identical twins. Study-level results: Fewer insertions characterized abundant cord blood beta clonotypes, whereas memory repertoires showed none. Out-of-frame beta sequences exhibited a weaker degree of excess twin sharing. In monozygotic twins, models underestimated the sharing of out-of-frame TCR alpha.

The cDNA had a unique molecular identifier and a template-switch universal primer site. MiXCR was run by TCRdb on the 5' RACE reads, yielding one entry per CDR3 protein. This table has hundreds of thousands of distinct CDR3 sequences, 8% to 9% appearing once. This clonotype appeared many times. The antigen remains undetermined. The CDR3 totals 16 residues. CDR1 and CDR2 from the germline V gene are LGHDT and YNNKEL (reference sequence). V shed 0 bases and J shed 6 bases, with 14 bases lying between them. These same data were also listed under a study on yellow fever vaccine responses in identical twins.

Sequencing used PBMCs. The clonotype was recovered from a woman younger than 35 in good health. The chain has TRBV3-1 and TRBJ2-2; D call uncertain. DNA for the CDR3: TGTGCCAGCAGCCAAGATGTTAACAGTTTCGCCGGGGAGCTGTTTTTT. Amino acid sequence: CASSQDVNSFAGELFF.